This TCR beta chain was obtained from a study of T-cell reconstitution after alpha-beta-depleted transplantation in children. Study-level findings and limits: Newly generated T cells supplied most T-cell counts and diversity one year post-transplant.

Preparing the TCRbeta library involved the use of unique molecular identifiers. TCRdb re-called the PCR reads with MiXCR, one entry per CDR3 protein. The profile shows 300,000 or so distinct CDR3 sequences, approximately 23% of them singletons. At least ten counts were recorded for this clonotype. As yet, its antigen is unknown. The CDR3 consists of 13 residues. V was pared by 3 bases and J by 4 bases, with 9 bases between. The sequences come from PBMCs, mostly from graft donor cells, collected 180 days after TCRalphabeta/CD19-depleted stem cell transplant. This TCR came from a male patient between 10 and 17 years old who had a stem cell transplant for acute lymphoblastic leukemia, so the T cells may come from the graft donor. The chain recombines TRBV12-3 or TRBV12-4 with TRBJ1-1, with D maybe TRBD1 (6 bases). Here the CDR3 reads CASSFQGFTEAFF. The CDR3 region has the DNA TGTGCCAGCAGTTTTCAGGGGTTCACTGAAGCTTTCTTT.